This T cell receptor (beta chain) was obtained from a study of cytomegalovirus exposure and HLA in healthy donors. General study results and limits: Follow-up analysis found HLA locus-dependent TCR association rates, highest for DRB1 and lowest for HLA-C.

With 60 Vbeta and 13 Jbeta primers, the PCR was carried out. Sequencing was performed with immunoSEQ multiplex PCR; in TCRdb, only in-frame clones are kept and a portion is missing. The sample holds fewer than 200,000 clones; 80% to 90% are singletons and the top ten take about 2.5%. V dropped 3 bases and J dropped 11 bases, with 19 bases sitting between them. CDR3 length equals 14 residues. Germline assignment: CDR1 LNHDA and CDR2 SQIVND (reference sequence). A remark on this clone: What it binds is not known.

Sequences were obtained from PBMCs. This receptor was obtained from a young man in good health and CMV-seropositive. The V gene is TRBV19, the J gene TRBJ1-1, with a tentative D call TRBD1 (6 bases). CDR3 DNA sequence: TGTGCCAGTAGTATCCTCCCGACATTGGGGGCGGCTTTCTTT. The encoded protein is CASSILPTLGAAFF.